This T cell receptor (beta chain) was identified in a study of OX40 agonist ivuxolimab in advanced cancers. At the level of the study: Patients were infused with ivuxolimab every 2 weeks at 0.01 to 10 mg/kg. The dose-escalation group included hepatocellular carcinoma, melanoma, renal cell carcinoma and head and neck cancer.

General study findings and limits: With doses of 0.1-3.0 mg/kg, partial responders showed among the lowest clonal expansion. Within 6 weeks, CD4+ and CD8+ blood T cells expanded clonally at 0.1 to 3.0 mg/kg.

The CDR3 has 17 residues. The germline gives CDR1 SNHLY, CDR2 FYNNEI. The V gene end was trimmed by 6 bases and the J gene end by 0 bases; junction bases not matched to a gene: 11. This clone has a handful of counts. Its cognate antigen is unknown. Using immunoSEQ multiplex PCR, the repertoire was profiled, and TCRdb retains in-frame clones only, with some absent. The data contain approximately 82,000 clones, roughly 83% of them singletons. The receptor was isolated from an adult with an advanced solid tumor such as melanoma, head and neck, liver or kidney cancer. Sequences were derived from CD4+ or CD8+ T cells sorted from blood, sampled in a trial of the OX40 agonist ivuxolimab. The chain carries TRBV2 and TRBJ2-7; 10 bases line up with TRBD1. The CDR3 DNA follows: TGTGCCAGCAGGCTTCGGCCGGGACAGGGGCGCTCCTACGAGCAGTACTTC. It codes for CASRLRPGQGRSYEQYF.